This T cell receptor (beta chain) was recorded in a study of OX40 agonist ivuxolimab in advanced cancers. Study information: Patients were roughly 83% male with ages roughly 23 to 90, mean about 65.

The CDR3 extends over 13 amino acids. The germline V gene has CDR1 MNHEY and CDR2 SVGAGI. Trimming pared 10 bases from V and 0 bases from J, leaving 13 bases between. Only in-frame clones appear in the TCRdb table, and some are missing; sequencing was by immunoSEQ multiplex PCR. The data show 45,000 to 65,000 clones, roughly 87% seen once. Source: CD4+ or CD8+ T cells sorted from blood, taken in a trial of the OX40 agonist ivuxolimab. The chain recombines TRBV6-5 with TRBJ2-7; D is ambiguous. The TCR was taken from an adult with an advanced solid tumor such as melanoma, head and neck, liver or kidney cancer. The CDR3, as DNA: TGTGCCACTGAATCCGGCAGCTCCTACGAGCAGTACTTC. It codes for CATESGSSYEQYF.